Each of the 5 T cell receptor beta chains below was sequenced from the same sample in a study of CD8+CD57+ T cells in acquired aplastic anemia. It was genomic DNA that served as the template for profiling TCR beta VDJ and CDR3. TCRdb re-called the reads with MiXCR, one entry per CDR3 protein. The sample comprises over 150,000 distinct CDR3 sequences, roughly half of which are singletons, and about 17% rests with the top ten. Sequencing used sorted CD4+, CD8+, or CD8+CD57+ T cells (not recorded which) from PBMCs. These receptors all come from a human donor in good health, serving as a control.

Concerning this clonotype itself: An end of the junction differs from the germline gene, which may be a read error. This chain uses TRBV10-2 with TRBJ1-5; a weak D match, TRBD1 (5 bases). The length of the CDR3 is 15 residues. Germline CDR1 reads WSHSY; CDR2 reads SAAADI. The DNA for the CDR3 is TGTGCCAGCGTGAACGGGGCGAGGAGCAATCAGCCCCAGCATTTT. Translation gives CASVNGARSNQPQHF.

This clonotype was counted ten times or more. The V gene is TRBV10-3, the J gene TRBJ1-5; weak D call: TRBD1 (5 bases). This CDR3 region has 13 residues. V was pared by 6 bases and J by 5 bases, with 11 bases between. Looked up from germline, CDR1 is ENHRY and CDR2 is SYGVKD. CDR3 protein: CAISAGPDQPQHF. The CDR3 DNA follows: TGTGCCATCAGCGCAGGGCCAGATCAGCCCCAGCATTTT.

Only a few counts were recorded for this clonotype. The rearrangement uses TRBV9 and TRBJ2-6; D uncertain. V was clipped by 0 bases and J by 0 bases, with 1 base between them. CDR3 length: 14 amino acids. CDR1 is SGDLS and CDR2 is YYNGEE in the germline V gene. CDR3 in DNA: TGTGCCAGCAGCGTAGCCTCTGGGGCCAACGTCCTGACTTTC. It specifies CASSVASGANVLTF. Variable domain in full (rest from reference TRBV9 and TRBJ2-6): DSGVTQTPKHLITATGQRVTLRCSPRSGDLSVYWYQQSLDQGLQFLIQYYNGEERAKGNILERFSAQQFPDLHSELNLSSLELGDSALYFCASSVASGANVLTFGAGSRLTVL.

In this sample, this clonotype turned up many times. V is TRBV7-2 and J is TRBJ2-1; possible D gene TRBD2, 6 bases. This CDR3 is built from 15 residues. The V gene lost 4 bases and the J gene lost 5 bases, with 15 bases spanning the gap. CDR1 and CDR2 (germline): SGHTA, FQGNSA. CDR3 region: CASSSRHGGDNEQFF. The CDR3 DNA sequence: TGTGCCAGCAGCTCTCGACACGGAGGGGACAATGAGCAGTTCTTC.

The rearrangement uses TRBV20-1 and TRBJ1-1; D is undetermined. The germline gives CDR1 DFQATT, CDR2 SNEGSKA (reference sequence). CDR3 size: 12 residues. The CDR3 DNA reads TGCAGCGTTGAACTCCTAAACACTGAAGCTTTCTTT. Amino acids: CSVELLNTEAFF.